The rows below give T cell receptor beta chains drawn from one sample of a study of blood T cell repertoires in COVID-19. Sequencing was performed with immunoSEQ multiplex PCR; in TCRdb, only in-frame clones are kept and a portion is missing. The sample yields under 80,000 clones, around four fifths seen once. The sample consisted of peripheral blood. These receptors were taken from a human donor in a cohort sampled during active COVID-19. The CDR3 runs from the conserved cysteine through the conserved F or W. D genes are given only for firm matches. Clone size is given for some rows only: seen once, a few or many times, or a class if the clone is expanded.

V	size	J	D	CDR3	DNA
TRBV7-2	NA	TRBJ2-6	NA	CASSSFRGANVLTF	TGTGCCAGCAGCTCCTTCAGGGGGGCCAACGTCCTGACTTTC
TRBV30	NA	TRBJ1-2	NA	CAWGAANYGYTF	TGTGCCTGGGGGGCGGCTAACTATGGCTACACCTTC
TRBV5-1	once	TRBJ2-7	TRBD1	CASSLLQGAVYEQYF	TGCGCCAGCAGCTTGTTACAGGGGGCAGTCTACGAGCAGTACTTC
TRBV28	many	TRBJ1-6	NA	CASRLGLNNSPLHF	TGTGCCAGCAGGCTAGGCTTAAATAATTCACCCCTCCACTTT
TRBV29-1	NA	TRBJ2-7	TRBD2	CSVELAGGPPYEQYF	TGCAGCGTTGAACTAGCGGGAGGTCCTCCCTACGAGCAGTACTTC
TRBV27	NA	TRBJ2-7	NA	CASSYRGGSQDEQYF	TGTGCCAGCAGTTACCGAGGGGGTAGTCAAGACGAGCAGTACTTC
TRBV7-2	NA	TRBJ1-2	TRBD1	CASSPDRGANYGYTF	TGTGCCAGCAGCCCGGACAGGGGGGCCAACTATGGCTACACCTTC
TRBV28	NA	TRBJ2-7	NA	CASSLWRQIDEQYF	TGTGCCAGCAGTTTATGGCGGCAGATTGACGAGCAGTACTTC
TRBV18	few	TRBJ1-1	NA	CASSPRVEKYPPVNTEAFF	TGTGCCAGCTCACCCCGGGTCGAAAAATACCCCCCGGTTAACACTGAAGCTTTCTTT
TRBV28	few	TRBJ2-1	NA	CASSPGHGSNEQFF	TGTGCCAGCAGCCCGGGACACGGGTCCAATGAGCAGTTCTTC
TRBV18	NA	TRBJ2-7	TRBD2	CASTWGGSYEQYF	TGTGCCAGCACCTGGGGGGGCTCCTACGAGCAGTACTTC
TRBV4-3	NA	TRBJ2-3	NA	CASSLPAVRTDTQYF	TGCGCCAGCAGCCTCCCCGCGGTACGGACAGATACGCAGTATTTT
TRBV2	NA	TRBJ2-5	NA	CASGAGLQETQYF	TGTGCCAGCGGTGCGGGACTTCAAGAGACCCAGTACTTC
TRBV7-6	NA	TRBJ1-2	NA	CASSLGRDFDGYTF	TGTGCCAGCAGCTTAGGCAGGGATTTTGATGGCTACACCTTC
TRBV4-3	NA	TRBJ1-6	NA	CASSHEQGVNSPLHF	TGCGCCAGCAGCCACGAACAGGGTGTCAATTCACCCCTCCACTTT
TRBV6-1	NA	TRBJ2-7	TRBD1	CASSEVGQEYEEQYF	TGTGCCAGCAGTGAAGTAGGACAGGAATACGAAGAGCAGTACTTC
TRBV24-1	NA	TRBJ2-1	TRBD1	CATSQSLGNRGKQFF	TGTGCCACCAGTCAATCCCTAGGGAACAGGGGAAAGCAGTTCTTC
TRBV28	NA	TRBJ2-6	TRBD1	CASSPRTGGFGANVLTF	TGTGCCAGCAGCCCCCGGACAGGGGGATTTGGGGCCAACGTCCTGACTTTC
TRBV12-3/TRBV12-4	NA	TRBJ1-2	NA	CASSYRQGHGYTF	TGTGCCAGCAGTTATCGGCAGGGGCATGGCTACACCTTC
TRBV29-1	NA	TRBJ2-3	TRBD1	CSVGGTGDSTDTQYF	TGCAGCGTTGGTGGGACAGGGGATAGCACAGATACGCAGTATTTT
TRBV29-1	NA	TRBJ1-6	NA	CSVPRRNNSPLHF	TGCAGCGTTCCACGCAGGAATAATTCACCCCTCCACTTT
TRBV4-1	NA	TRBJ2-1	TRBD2	CASSQEWQGGIEQFF	TGCGCCAGCAGCCAAGAATGGCAGGGAGGGATTGAGCAGTTCTTC
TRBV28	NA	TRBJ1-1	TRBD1	CAARQGGVSTEAFF	TGTGCCGCGAGACAGGGGGGGGTCTCCACTGAAGCTTTCTTT
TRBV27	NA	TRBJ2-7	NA	CASSHSSYEQYF	TGTGCCAGCAGTCACAGCTCCTACGAGCAGTACTTC
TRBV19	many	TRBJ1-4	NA	CASSIQGRNEKLFF	TGTGCCAGTAGTATCCAGGGAAGAAATGAAAAACTGTTTTTT
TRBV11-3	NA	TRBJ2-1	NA	CASSPGGVGNEQFF	TGTGCCAGCAGCCCCGGGGGAGTTGGAAATGAGCAGTTCTTC
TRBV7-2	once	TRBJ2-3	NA	CASSLFGQHTQYF	TGTGCCAGCAGCTTATTCGGACAGCATACGCAGTATTTT
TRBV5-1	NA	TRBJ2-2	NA	CASSLASGAGGELFF	TGCGCCAGCAGCTTGGCCTCGGGAGCGGGCGGGGAGCTGTTTTTT
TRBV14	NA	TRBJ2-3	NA	CASSSPQGGRTDTQYF	TGTGCCAGCAGCTCCCCACAGGGTGGTCGGACAGATACGCAGTATTTT
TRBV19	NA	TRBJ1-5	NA	CASSIGINPNQPQHF	TGTGCCAGTAGTATTGGCATAAATCCCAATCAGCCCCAGCATTTT
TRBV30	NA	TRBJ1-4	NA	CAWSVASTNEKLFF	TGTGCCTGGAGTGTAGCCTCAACTAATGAAAAACTGTTTTTT
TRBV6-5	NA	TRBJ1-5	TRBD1	CASSRTGPPQPQHF	TGTGCCAGCAGCCGGACAGGGCCGCCTCAGCCCCAGCATTTT
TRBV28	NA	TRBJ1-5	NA	CASSFSAGNQPQHF	TGTGCCAGCAGTTTTTCCGCCGGGAATCAGCCCCAGCATTTT
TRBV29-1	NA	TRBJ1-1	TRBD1	CSVQPTGGNTEAFF	TGCAGCGTCCAACCGACAGGGGGGAACACTGAAGCTTTCTTT
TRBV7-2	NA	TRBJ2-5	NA	CASSSLGGSQETQYF	TGTGCCAGCAGCTCCTTGGGGGGTTCCCAAGAGACCCAGTACTTC
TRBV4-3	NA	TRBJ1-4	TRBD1	CASSQEDRGNNEKLFF	TGCGCCAGCAGCCAGGAGGACAGGGGAAATAATGAAAAACTGTTTTTT
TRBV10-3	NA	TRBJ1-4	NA	CAISDNPNEKLFF	TGTGCCATCAGTGACAATCCAAATGAAAAACTGTTTTTT
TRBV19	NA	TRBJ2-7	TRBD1	CASSLTARTGGLNEQYF	TGTGCCAGTAGTCTTACAGCGAGGACAGGGGGACTTAACGAGCAGTACTTC
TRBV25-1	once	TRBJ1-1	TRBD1	CASSEIGTGKAFF	TGTGCCAGCAGTGAAATCGGGACAGGGAAAGCTTTCTTT
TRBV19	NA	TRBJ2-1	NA	CASSITGNSYNEQFF	TGTGCCAGTAGTATAACGGGGAACTCCTACAATGAGCAGTTCTTC
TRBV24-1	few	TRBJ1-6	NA	CATSGGDNSPLHF	TGTGCCACCAGTGGGGGGGATAATTCACCCCTCCACTTT
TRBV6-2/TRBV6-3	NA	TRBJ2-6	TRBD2	CASSKTSGRFGANVLTF	TGTGCCAGCAGCAAAACTAGCGGGAGATTTGGGGCCAACGTCCTGACTTTC
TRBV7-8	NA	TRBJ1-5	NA	CASSLEYAGYSNQPQHF	TGTGCCAGCAGCTTAGAATACGCAGGGTATAGCAATCAGCCCCAGCATTTT
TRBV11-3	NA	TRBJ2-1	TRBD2	CASSFGTAGGDEQFF	TGTGCCAGCAGCTTCGGGACCGCCGGGGGGGATGAGCAGTTCTTC
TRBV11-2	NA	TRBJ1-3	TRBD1	CASRPDRVSGNTIYF	TGTGCCAGCAGACCCGACAGGGTCTCTGGAAACACCATATATTTT
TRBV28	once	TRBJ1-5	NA	CASSSYGTSNQPQHF	TGTGCCAGCAGTTCTTACGGGACAAGCAATCAGCCCCAGCATTTT
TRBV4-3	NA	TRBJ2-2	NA	CASSQGRQGGTGELFF	TGCGCCAGCAGCCAGGGCAGACAGGGAGGCACCGGGGAGCTGTTTTTT
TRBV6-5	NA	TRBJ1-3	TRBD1	CASSGQGRTGNTIYF	TGTGCCAGCAGCGGACAGGGGAGGACTGGAAACACCATATATTTT
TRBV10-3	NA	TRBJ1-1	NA	CAISESREGTEAFF	TGTGCCATCAGTGAGTCCAGGGAGGGAACTGAAGCTTTCTTT
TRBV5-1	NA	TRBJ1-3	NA	CASSLAGLNSGNTIYF	TGCGCCAGCAGCTTGGCTGGACTAAACTCTGGAAACACCATATATTTT
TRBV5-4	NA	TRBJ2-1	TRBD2	CASSSRDYMSNEQFF	TGTGCCAGCAGCTCCCGGGACTACATGTCCAATGAGCAGTTCTTC
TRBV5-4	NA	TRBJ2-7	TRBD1	CASSFGDRAYEQYF	TGTGCCAGCAGCTTTGGGGACAGGGCCTACGAGCAGTACTTC
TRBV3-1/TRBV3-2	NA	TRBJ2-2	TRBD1	CASSSTGGNTGELFF	TGTGCCAGCAGCTCGACAGGGGGGAACACCGGGGAGCTGTTTTTT
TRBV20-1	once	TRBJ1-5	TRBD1	CSASNGQGGDQPQHF	TGCAGTGCTAGTAACGGACAGGGGGGCGATCAGCCCCAGCATTTT
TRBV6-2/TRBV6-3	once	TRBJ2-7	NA	CASSYGGNRDYEQYF	TGTGCCAGCAGTTACGGCGGCAACAGGGACTACGAGCAGTACTTC
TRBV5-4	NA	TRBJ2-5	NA	CASSLPSQETQYF	TGTGCCAGCAGCTTGCCCAGCCAAGAGACCCAGTACTTC
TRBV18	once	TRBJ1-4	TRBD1	CASSPGQRNEKLFF	TGTGCCAGCTCTCCGGGACAGCGTAATGAAAAACTGTTTTTT
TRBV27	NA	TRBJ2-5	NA	CASSFTTSQETQYF	TGTGCCAGCAGTTTCACGACAAGCCAAGAGACCCAGTACTTC
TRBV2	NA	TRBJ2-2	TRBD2	CASSLGLAGGGGELFF	TGTGCCAGCAGTTTAGGACTAGCGGGAGGCGGCGGGGAGCTGTTTTTT